These T cell receptor beta chains were read from a single sample in a study of blood T cell repertoires in COVID-19. Repertoires were generated with immunoSEQ multiplex PCR, while TCRdb's copy carries only in-frame clones and drops some. The sample includes 150,000 or so clones, roughly 80% of them seen just once. Sequencing was performed on peripheral blood. Receptor source: a woman aged 55-70 years with acute or convalescent COVID-19. The CDR3 runs from the conserved cysteine through the conserved F or W. Each record gives: D gene, clone size, J gene, V gene, CDR3 protein, CDR3 DNA. A D gene is named only where the DNA matches it firmly. For some rows the clone size is stated as once, few or many, or as a class when expanded; others skip it.

d_gene: .
abundance: .
j_gene: TRBJ1-5
v_gene: TRBV19
CDR3aa: CASTMRGGGNQPQHF
CDR3nt: TGTGCCAGTACCATGAGGGGGGGTGGCAATCAGCCCCAGCATTTT

d_gene: .
abundance: .
j_gene: TRBJ1-3
v_gene: TRBV4-1
CDR3aa: CASSQDRSSGNTIYF
CDR3nt: TGCGCCAGCAGCCAAGACAGGTCCTCTGGAAACACCATATATTTT

d_gene: .
abundance: .
j_gene: TRBJ1-2
v_gene: TRBV5-1
CDR3aa: CASSLLGSGYTF
CDR3nt: TGCGCCAGCAGCTTATTGGGGAGTGGCTACACCTTC

d_gene: .
abundance: .
j_gene: TRBJ2-3
v_gene: TRBV28
CDR3aa: CASSPWLTQYF
CDR3nt: TGTGCCAGCAGTCCCTGGCTTACGCAGTATTTT

d_gene: .
abundance: .
j_gene: TRBJ1-5
v_gene: TRBV6-5
CDR3aa: CASGHRPGQHF
CDR3nt: TGTGCCAGCGGACACAGGCCCGGCCAGCATTTT

d_gene: TRBD2
abundance: few
j_gene: TRBJ2-5
v_gene: TRBV23-1
CDR3aa: CASSQSEEGGVACPPPAQETQYF
CDR3nt: TGCGCCAGCAGTCAATCCGAGGAGGGAGGGGTGGCGTGTCCCCCTCCCGCACAAGAGACCCAGTACTTC

d_gene: TRBD2
abundance: .
j_gene: TRBJ2-3
v_gene: TRBV9
CDR3aa: CASSARSSGGSPSTDTQYF
CDR3nt: TGTGCCAGCAGCGCGAGGTCTAGCGGGGGGTCCCCTAGCACAGATACGCAGTATTTT

d_gene: TRBD1
abundance: .
j_gene: TRBJ1-1
v_gene: TRBV29-1
CDR3aa: CSVETGVNTEAFF
CDR3nt: TGCAGCGTTGAAACAGGGGTGAACACTGAAGCTTTCTTT

d_gene: .
abundance: once
j_gene: TRBJ1-2
v_gene: TRBV25-1
CDR3aa: CASSESGNSGYTF
CDR3nt: TGTGCCAGCAGTGAATCCGGGAACTCTGGCTACACCTTC

d_gene: .
abundance: few
j_gene: TRBJ1-6
v_gene: TRBV2
CDR3aa: CASRGDNSPLHF
CDR3nt: TGTGCCAGCAGGGGCGATAATTCACCCCTCCACTTT

d_gene: TRBD1
abundance: .
j_gene: TRBJ2-2
v_gene: TRBV18
CDR3aa: CASSLEDRANTGELFF
CDR3nt: TGTGCCAGCTCACTTGAAGACAGGGCGAACACCGGGGAGCTGTTTTTT

d_gene: .
abundance: .
j_gene: TRBJ1-1
v_gene: TRBV29-1
CDR3aa: CSVEGAWNTEAFF
CDR3nt: TGCAGCGTTGAGGGGGCCTGGAACACTGAAGCTTTCTTT

d_gene: .
abundance: .
j_gene: TRBJ2-2
v_gene: TRBV12-3/TRBV12-4
CDR3aa: CAYGLTNTGELFF
CDR3nt: TGTGCTTACGGACTTACGAACACCGGGGAGCTGTTTTTT

d_gene: .
abundance: .
j_gene: TRBJ2-5
v_gene: TRBV2
CDR3aa: CARSLSETQYF
CDR3nt: TGTGCCAGGAGTCTTTCGGAGACCCAGTACTTC

d_gene: .
abundance: .
j_gene: TRBJ1-1
v_gene: TRBV10-3
CDR3aa: CAISGQDRMNTEAFF
CDR3nt: TGTGCCATCAGTGGACAAGATCGGATGAACACTGAAGCTTTCTTT

d_gene: TRBD2
abundance: .
j_gene: TRBJ2-5
v_gene: TRBV5-1
CDR3aa: CASSPGTSGETQYF
CDR3nt: TGCGCCAGCAGCCCGGGGACTAGCGGCGAGACCCAGTACTTC

d_gene: TRBD1
abundance: .
j_gene: TRBJ1-2
v_gene: TRBV5-1
CDR3aa: CASSDPGQTIYGYTF
CDR3nt: TGCGCCAGCAGCGATCCGGGACAGACAATTTATGGCTACACCTTC

d_gene: TRBD1
abundance: once
j_gene: TRBJ1-1
v_gene: TRBV28
CDR3aa: CASSPPPGQGVTEAFF
CDR3nt: TGTGCCAGCAGCCCACCCCCGGGACAGGGGGTTACTGAAGCTTTCTTT

d_gene: .
abundance: .
j_gene: TRBJ2-5
v_gene: TRBV2
CDR3aa: CASNPDSQETQYF
CDR3nt: TGTGCCAGCAACCCTGACAGCCAAGAGACCCAGTACTTC

d_gene: TRBD1
abundance: .
j_gene: TRBJ1-6
v_gene: TRBV3-1/TRBV3-2
CDR3aa: CASSRDGQGNSPLHF
CDR3nt: TGTGCCAGCAGCCGAGACGGACAGGGGAATTCACCCCTCCACTTT

d_gene: TRBD1
abundance: .
j_gene: TRBJ1-1
v_gene: TRBV10-2
CDR3aa: CASSHTGTGGPEAFF
CDR3nt: TGCGCCAGCAGTCATACCGGGACAGGGGGCCCTGAAGCTTTCTTT

d_gene: TRBD1
abundance: .
j_gene: TRBJ1-2
v_gene: TRBV18
CDR3aa: CASSPSLGQGQNYGYTF
CDR3nt: TGTGCCAGCTCACCCAGTCTCGGACAGGGGCAAAACTATGGCTACACCTTC

d_gene: .
abundance: few
j_gene: TRBJ1-1
v_gene: TRBV27
CDR3aa: CASRWAGGYTEAFF
CDR3nt: TGTGCCAGCAGGTGGGCCGGCGGGTACACTGAAGCTTTCTTT

d_gene: .
abundance: .
j_gene: TRBJ1-2
v_gene: TRBV10-3
CDR3aa: CAISAGRGTNYGYTF
CDR3nt: TGTGCCATCAGTGCGGGGAGGGGGACTAACTATGGCTACACCTTC

d_gene: .
abundance: .
j_gene: TRBJ1-1
v_gene: TRBV29-1
CDR3aa: CSVVYTEAFF
CDR3nt: TGCAGCGTTGTCTACACTGAAGCTTTCTTT